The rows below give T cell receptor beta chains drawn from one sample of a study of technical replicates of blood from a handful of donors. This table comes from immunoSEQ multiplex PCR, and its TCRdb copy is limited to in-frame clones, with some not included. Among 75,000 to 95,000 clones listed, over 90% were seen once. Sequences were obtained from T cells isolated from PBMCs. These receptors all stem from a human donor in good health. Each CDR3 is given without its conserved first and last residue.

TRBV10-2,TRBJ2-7,ASRADYVYEQY
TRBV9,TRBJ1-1,ASSANTGGGTEAF
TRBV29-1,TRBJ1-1,SVGLARGKNTEAF
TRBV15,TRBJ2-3,ATSRDWGQLADTQY
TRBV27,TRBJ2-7,ASSYSGRGSYEQY
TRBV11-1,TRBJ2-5,ASSPRGGETQY
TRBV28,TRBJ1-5,ASSMFGGQVFSQPQH
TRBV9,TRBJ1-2,ASSVQTGSNYGYT
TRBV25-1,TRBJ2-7,ASSDPRITPHEQY
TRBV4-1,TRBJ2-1,ASSLGTGRQEQF
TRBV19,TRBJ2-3,ASSISGLLSSTDTQY
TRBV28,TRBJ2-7,ASTSGPYYEQY
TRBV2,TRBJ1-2,ASSSGTPDGYT
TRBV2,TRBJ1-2,ASRGIRGGLYGYT
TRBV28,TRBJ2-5,ASSFVGQMYQETQY
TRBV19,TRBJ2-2,ASQLVGELF
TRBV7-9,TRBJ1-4,ASSLRTWVDKLF
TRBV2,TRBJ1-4,AGTGSATNEKLF
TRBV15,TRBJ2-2,ATSRDWTSGTTGELF
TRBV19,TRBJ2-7,ASSKRTAYEQY
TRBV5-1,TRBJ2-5,ASRRTSGGLLGQETQY
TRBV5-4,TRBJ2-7,ASSLRGTSYEQY
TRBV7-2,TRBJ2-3,ASSRTSWWDTQY
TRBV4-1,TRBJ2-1,ASSQALRQLSYNEQF
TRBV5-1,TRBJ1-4,ASSRTGYEKLF
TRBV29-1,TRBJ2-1,SARGGLSHNEQF